The 31 T cell receptor beta chains given below trace back to one sample, sequenced in a study of shared clonotypes between healthy human individuals. This table comes from immunoSEQ multiplex PCR, and its TCRdb copy is limited to in-frame clones, with some not included. The sample lists about half a million clones, more than 75% occurring once. Sequencing input: PBMCs. These receptors originate from a woman aged 40 to 50 in good health. Some clones in this sample may be carry-over from other donors' samples.

The table lists this clone with a few counts. The chain has TRBV11-3 and TRBJ2-2, with a possible D match to TRBD2 (6 bases). Trimming cost V 1 base and J 3 bases, with 6 bases left between them. The CDR3 is 14 amino acids. From germline, CDR1 is SGHNT and CDR2 YENEEA. In nucleotides, the CDR3 is TGTGCCAGCAGCTTAGCGGGGGACACCGGGGAGCTGTTTTTT. It yields the protein CASSLAGDTGELFF.

The J gene is TRBJ2-2, the V gene TRBV19; weak D call: TRBD2 (5 bases). This CDR3 region has 14 residues. The germline V and J ends were trimmed by 9 bases and 4 bases, with 15 bases remaining between them. Germline CDR1 and CDR2: LNHDA and SQIVND (reference sequence). CDR3 bases: TGTGCCAGCCATGACGCCGCGGGCACCGGGGAGCTGTTTTTT. It encodes CASHDAAGTGELFF.

The chain is built from TRBV18 and TRBJ2-1; 7 nucleotides line up with TRBD2. This CDR3 has 16 residues. V lost 3 bases, J lost 5 bases, and 10 bases stayed unmatched. The germline CDR1 and CDR2 sequences are KGHSH and LQKENI. The CDR3 sequence: CASSPRWREFHNEQFF. The CDR3 nucleotides are TGTGCCAGCTCACCGAGGTGGCGGGAGTTCCACAATGAGCAGTTCTTC.

The chain uses TRBV18 and TRBJ2-7, with TRBD2 matching 7 bases. The CDR3 consists of 16 residues. CDR1 is KGHSH and CDR2 is LQKENI in the germline V gene. Trimming took 4 bases from V and 2 from J; bases not matched to a gene: 11. In DNA, the CDR3 is TGTGCCAGCTCACGAGAACTAGCGCGAGCCACCTACGAGCAGTACTTC. Its protein product is CASSRELARATYEQYF. Variable domain in full (rest from reference TRBV18 and TRBJ2-7): NAGVMQNPRHLVRRRGQEARLRCSPMKGHSHVYWYRQLPEEGLKFMVYLQKENIIDESGMPKERFSAEFPKEGPSILRIQQVVRGDSAAYFCASSRELARATYEQYFGPGTRLTVT.

The J gene is TRBJ2-1, the V gene TRBV9; D remains ambiguous. Between the trimmed V and J ends, which lost 0 bases and 8 bases, there was a span of 12 bases. Germline V CDR1 and CDR2: SGDLS, YYNGEE. This CDR3 has 14 residues. This CDR3 reads CASSVEHIGDEQFF. CDR3 nucleotides: TGTGCCAGCAGCGTAGAGCACATTGGGGATGAGCAGTTCTTC.

This clone was seen only a few times. This sequence joins TRBV9 and TRBJ1-2, with D possibly being TRBD1 (5 bases). The germline V gene has CDR1 SGDLS and CDR2 YYNGEE. V was trimmed by 0 bases and J by 3 bases, leaving 15 bases between them. The CDR3 extends over 16 amino acids. The CDR3 nucleotides are TGTGCCAGCAGCGTAGAGGGTTCCGGGACTTACTATGGCTACACCTTC. Translating gives CASSVEGSGTYYGYTF.

This clone was observed once. V is TRBV5-8 and J is TRBJ2-1; the match to TRBD2 covers 13 bases. The CDR3 consists of 16 residues. The trim removed 4 bases at V and 7 bases at J, leaving 8 bases unmatched. Looked up from germline, CDR1 is SGHTS and CDR2 is YDEGEE. CDR3 amino acids: CASSRRTSGSGNEQFF. Written as DNA, the CDR3 is TGTGCCAGCAGCCGACGGACTAGCGGGAGTGGAAATGAGCAGTTCTTC.

V usage is TRBV27 and J usage is TRBJ2-7, with 7 bases lining up with TRBD2. Germline assignment: CDR1 MNHEY and CDR2 SMNVEV (reference sequence). This CDR3 is 14 amino acids long. With 4 bases clipped from V and 1 base from J, the junction kept 4 bases outside the gene matches. In nucleotides, the CDR3 is TGTGCCAGCAGTTCCGGGACTAAATCCTACGAGCAGTACTTC. Its translation is CASSSGTKSYEQYF.

The chain is built from TRBV27 and TRBJ2-3; the D call may be TRBD1 or TRBD2 (5 bases each). Germline V gene data show CDR1 as MNHEY and CDR2 as SMNVEV (reference sequence). Trimming left V 4 bases short and J 2 bases short, with 10 bases between. The length of the CDR3 is 14 residues. CDR3 bases: TGTGCCAGCAGTTCGTGGGGGTACACAGATACGCAGTATTTT. Translation gives CASSSWGYTDTQYF.

The V and J genes are TRBV4-1 and TRBJ1-5, with D uncertain. CDR1 MGHRA and CDR2 YSYEKL come from the germline V gene. The CDR3 extends over 15 amino acids. Trimming removed 0 bases from V and 0 bases from J, with 6 bases in between. CDR3 DNA sequence: TGCGCCAGCAGCCAAGAGAAAATTAGCAATCAGCCCCAGCATTTT. Amino acids: CASSQEKISNQPQHF.

The V call is TRBV5-1, the J call TRBJ1-5; D is possibly TRBD1 (5 bases). CDR3 length: 13 amino acids. Germline V lookup: CDR1 SGHRS, CDR2 YFSETQ. The V end lost 4 bases, the J end lost 7 bases, and 12 bases lay between the germline ends. The CDR3 here is CASSPGLGQPQHF. The CDR3 bases are TGCGCCAGCAGCCCAGGGCTTGGGCAGCCCCAGCATTTT.

This chain connects TRBV2 to TRBJ2-1; 10 bases line up with TRBD2. Germline V CDR1 and CDR2: SNHLY, FYNNEI. Unmatched junction bases numbered 4, after V lost 6 bases and J lost 2 bases. The CDR3 covers 15 residues. This chain's CDR3 is CASSQAGGPYNEQFF. Written as DNA, the CDR3 is TGTGCCAGCAGCCAAGCGGGAGGGCCCTACAATGAGCAGTTCTTC.

This clone has only a few counts. The chain has TRBV19 and TRBJ2-2, with D unresolved. With 5 bases removed from V and 3 bases from J, the gap between germline ends came to 4 bases. Germline V lookup: CDR1 LNHDA, CDR2 SQIVND (reference sequence). This CDR3 is built from 12 residues. The CDR3 DNA reads TGTGCCAGTAGTTTATACACCGGGGAGCTGTTTTTT. Its protein product is CASSLYTGELFF.

The table lists this clone with many counts. The chain couples TRBV6-6 to TRBJ1-3, with 7 bases that match TRBD1. The CDR3 spans 14 residues. J gave up 2 bases and V 6 bases, and 4 bases lay outside the gene matches. The germline V gene has CDR1 MNHNY and CDR2 SVGAGI (reference sequence). For the CDR3, the DNA is TGTGCCAGCAGCGACAGGGTAACTGGAAACACCATATATTTT. Protein product: CASSDRVTGNTIYF.

The chain is built from TRBV5-1 and TRBJ2-5; 9 positions agree with TRBD2. Trimming cost V 2 bases and J 3 bases; bases outside gene matches: 8. Germline CDR1 is SGHRS and CDR2 is YFSETQ. CDR3 size: 16 residues. The CDR3 protein is CASSFMIGGGEETQYF. In DNA form, the CDR3 reads TGCGCCAGCAGCTTTATGATCGGCGGGGGGGAAGAGACCCAGTACTTC.

In its sample, this clone was seen a few times. J is TRBJ1-5 and V is TRBV5-4; D remains unclear. V gave up 4 bases and J gave up 3 bases, with 5 bases separating them. This CDR3 contains 12 residues. Germline V gene sequence: CDR1 SGHNT, CDR2 YYREEE (reference sequence). The CDR3 nucleotides read TGTGCCAGCAGCAGGGACAATCAGCCCCAGCATTTT. This encodes CASSRDNQPQHF.

This sequence joins TRBV7-9 and TRBJ2-7; 8 bases are shared with TRBD2. The germline V gene encodes CDR1 SEHNR and CDR2 FQNEAQ (reference sequence). This CDR3 comprises 16 residues. V was pared by 2 bases and J by 2 bases, with 8 bases of the junction left unmatched. The CDR3 region is CASSLNLAGRPYEQYF. Here the CDR3 DNA reads TGTGCCAGCAGCTTAAACCTAGCGGGCAGACCCTACGAGCAGTACTTC.

The V call is TRBV7-9, the J call TRBJ1-2; D perhaps matches TRBD1 (6 bases). This CDR3 comprises 16 residues. V was shortened by 1 base and J by 0 bases, with 12 bases between the two germline ends. Germline CDR1 SEHNR, CDR2 FQNEAQ (reference sequence). CDR3 in DNA: TGTGCCAGCAGCTTAGAATCGACAGGTACTAACTATGGCTACACCTTC. It yields the protein CASSLESTGTNYGYTF.

V usage is TRBV5-1 and J usage is TRBJ1-3; 9 bases align to TRBD1. This CDR3 region has 15 residues. Trimming removed 0 bases from V and 4 bases from J; junction bases left unmatched: 2. The germline CDR1 and CDR2 sequences are SGHRS and YFSETQ. The CDR3 DNA follows: TGCGCCAGCAGCTTGGACACAGGGGGCGGAAACACCATATATTTT. This translates into CASSLDTGGGNTIYF. Full variable domain (rest looked up from reference TRBV5-1 and TRBJ1-3): KAGVTQTPRYLIKTRGQQVTLSCSPISGHRSVSWYQQTPGQGLQFLFEYFSETQRNKGNFPGRFSGRQFSNSRSEMNVSTLELGDSALYLCASSLDTGGGNTIYFGEGSWLTVV.

The chain has TRBV7-7 and TRBJ2-4; D not certain. CDR1 SSHAT and CDR2 FNYEAQ come from the germline V gene (reference sequence). Between the trimmed V and J ends, which lost 7 bases and 0 bases, there was a span of 4 bases. The CDR3 totals 12 residues. CDR3 protein: CASTIAKNIQYF. The CDR3 DNA reads TGTGCCAGCACCATAGCCAAAAACATTCAGTACTTC.

This clone was seen only a few times. The CDR3 DNA reads as TGCGCCAGCAGCCAAGTGACAGGTTATGAAGCTTTCTTT. It specifies CASSQVTGYEAFF. This chain connects TRBV4-1 to TRBJ1-1; D is possibly TRBD1 (6 bases). The V end was cut by 1 base, the J end by 7 bases, with 10 bases between. The CDR3 is made up of 13 amino acids. Per germline, CDR1 MGHRA and CDR2 YSYEKL.

The rearrangement joins TRBV9 to TRBJ1-2; D not certain. The CDR3 loop spans 12 amino acids. Trimming pared 5 bases from V and 0 bases from J, leaving 5 bases between. The germline V gene has CDR1 SGDLS and CDR2 YYNGEE. This chain's CDR3 is CASSRANYGYTF. The CDR3 coding sequence is TGTGCCAGCAGTAGAGCTAACTATGGCTACACCTTC.

The chain links TRBV5-1 to TRBJ1-2; no clear D. Between the trimmed V and J ends, which lost 2 bases and 9 bases, there was a span of 17 bases. The CDR3 consists of 14 residues. The germline V gene encodes CDR1 SGHRS and CDR2 YFSETQ. CDR3 loop: CASSFDPFSGSYTF. The CDR3 nucleotides are TGCGCCAGCAGCTTCGATCCCTTCTCGGGGAGCTACACCTTC.

The sample holds one count of this clone. The chain employs TRBV5-1 and TRBJ2-7, with 9 bases that match TRBD1. J was trimmed by 2 bases and V by 0 bases; bases with no gene match: 6. The length of the CDR3 is 16 residues. Per the germline V gene, CDR1 is SGHRS and CDR2 is YFSETQ. CDR3 loop: CASSLDVGQGPYEQYF. CDR3 in DNA: TGCGCCAGCAGCTTGGATGTGGGACAGGGCCCCTACGAGCAGTACTTC.

The chain has TRBV30 and TRBJ2-7; TRBD1 matches at 7 bases. Germline CDR1 is GTSNPN and CDR2 is SVGIG (reference sequence). The V gene end was trimmed by 2 bases and the J gene end by 5 bases; junction bases not matched to a gene: 3. The CDR3 runs to 12 residues. The CDR3, as DNA: TGTGCCTGGAGTCCACAGGGGAACGAGCAGTACTTC. Translated, it gives CAWSPQGNEQYF. Full variable domain (missing parts from reference TRBV30 and TRBJ2-7): SQTIHQWPATLVQPVGSPLSLECTVEGTSNPNLYWYRQAAGRGLQLLFYSVGIGQISSEVPQNLSASRPQDRQFILSSKKLLLSDSGFYLCAWSPQGNEQYFGPGTRLTVT.

The rearrangement links TRBV19 to TRBJ2-7; 7 positions match TRBD1. Trimming removed 3 bases from V and 5 bases from J; junction bases left unmatched: 7. CDR3 size: 14 residues. CDR1 LNHDA and CDR2 SQIVND come from the germline V gene (reference sequence). The CDR3 DNA is TGTGCCAGTAGTATCCAGACAGGGCCCCACGAGCAGTACTTC. The encoded protein is CASSIQTGPHEQYF.

The chain recombines TRBV7-9 with TRBJ1-1; D ambiguous. The V end was cut by 11 bases, the J end by 1 base, with 23 bases between. Per the germline V gene, CDR1 is SEHNR and CDR2 is FQNEAQ (reference sequence). CDR3 length: 16 amino acids. The CDR3 DNA follows: TGTGCCTTGATGGGCGTGGCCTCGCTATCGAACACTGAAGCTTTCTTT. This codes for CALMGVASLSNTEAFF.

The chain carries TRBV18 and TRBJ2-1, with D tentatively TRBD1 (6 bases). V was shortened by 6 bases and J by 9 bases, with 15 bases between the two germline ends. The germline gives CDR1 KGHSH, CDR2 LQKENI. CDR3 length equals 13 residues. CDR3 loop: CASSENRETEQFF. CDR3 bases: TGTGCCAGCTCCGAAAACAGGGAGACTGAGCAGTTCTTC.

The chain links TRBV7-6 to TRBJ2-2; D might be TRBD1 or TRBD2, each matching 5 bases. V was trimmed by 1 base and J by 4 bases, leaving 10 bases between them. Germline V gene lookup returns CDR1 SGHVS and CDR2 FNYEAQ. The CDR3 runs to 15 residues. CDR3 amino acids: CASSLVRAGTGELFF. The DNA of the CDR3 is TGTGCCAGCAGCTTAGTCAGGGCGGGCACCGGGGAGCTGTTTTTT.

The J gene is TRBJ2-7, the V gene TRBV27; 8 positions agree with TRBD1. V shed 5 bases and J 2 bases; nucleotides not matched to a gene: 8. CDR1 is MNHEY and CDR2 is SMNVEV in the germline V gene (reference sequence). CDR3 size: 15 residues. Written as DNA, the CDR3 is TGTGCCAGCAGTGATTCCGGGACAGGCACCTACGAGCAGTACTTC. Its protein product is CASSDSGTGTYEQYF.

V usage is TRBV5-1 and J usage is TRBJ2-7, with D possibly matching TRBD2 (7 bases). Trimming stripped 0 bases from V and 0 bases from J, with 16 bases between. The CDR3 covers 17 residues. Germline V gene lookup returns CDR1 SGHRS and CDR2 YFSETQ. CDR3 protein: CASSLVGGGGSSYEQYF. The CDR3, as DNA: TGCGCCAGCAGCTTGGTAGGAGGGGGGGGAAGCTCCTACGAGCAGTACTTC.